The next 9 T cell receptor beta chains were all read from a single sample in a study of cytotoxic CD8 clonotypes in ibrutinib-treated CLL. Sequencing was performed with immunoSEQ multiplex PCR; in TCRdb, only in-frame clones are kept and a portion is missing. The table has 110,000 to 150,000 clones, approximately 81% seen once. The sequencing used PBMCs, collected after 12 months of ibrutinib treatment. The receptors were gathered from a human donor with chronic lymphocytic leukemia.

The J gene is TRBJ2-7, the V gene TRBV7-6; D is perhaps TRBD2 (5 bases). This CDR3 has 15 residues. In germline, CDR1 is SGHVS, CDR2 FNYEAQ. V was pared by 1 base and J by 5 bases, with 15 bases between. CDR3 coding DNA: TGTGCCAGCAGCTTAGGGGTCGGGGAGTACGACGAGCAGTACTTC. Translated, it gives CASSLGVGEYDEQYF.

V and J are TRBV5-1 and TRBJ1-4; 8 nucleotides agree with TRBD1. Germline CDR1 SGHRS, CDR2 YFSETQ. J gave up 8 bases and V 4 bases, and 10 bases lay outside the gene matches. This CDR3 is 15 amino acids long. In DNA form, the CDR3 reads TGCGCCAGCAGCCTCAGACAGGGGAGTCAAGAAAAACTGTTTTTT. Translated, it gives CASSLRQGSQEKLFF.

J is TRBJ1-5 and V is TRBV4-1, with TRBD1 matching 12 bases. V was clipped by 4 bases and J by 6 bases; unmatched bases: 4. The CDR3 totals 15 residues. Germline-derived CDR1 and CDR2 are MGHRA and YSYEKL. In DNA form, the CDR3 reads TGCGCCAGCAGCCTCGGGACAGGGGGCATTCAGCCCCAGCATTTT. It is translated as CASSLGTGGIQPQHF.

There are a few counts of this clone. V and J are TRBV18 and TRBJ2-5; D is undetermined. Trimming removed 2 bases at V and 2 bases at J, with 6 bases between. In germline, CDR1 is KGHSH, CDR2 LQKENI. The CDR3 has 13 amino acids. This CDR3 reads CASSPSLQETQYF. The CDR3 DNA sequence: TGTGCCAGCTCACCATCTTTGCAAGAGACCCAGTACTTC.

This chain links TRBV6-1 with TRBJ2-7; D gene ambiguous. V was trimmed by 8 bases and J by 0 bases, leaving 11 bases between them. The germline V gene has CDR1 MNHNS and CDR2 SASEGT. CDR3 length: 13 amino acids. CDR3 protein: CASEQVYSYEQYF. The CDR3 nucleotides read TGTGCCAGCGAGCAAGTGTACTCCTACGAGCAGTACTTC.

The chain joins TRBV30 to TRBJ1-5, with D possibly TRBD1 on 5 matching bases. Germline CDR1 GTSNPN, CDR2 SVGIG (reference sequence). The CDR3 spans 13 residues. V lost 0 bases and J 9 bases, leaving 12 bases between the germline ends. The DNA of the CDR3 is TGTGCCTGGAGTGTACGGTGGGGGGGGCCCCAGCATTTT. Its protein product is CAWSVRWGGPQHF.

Here the CDR3 DNA reads TGTGCCAGCAGCCCCTGGGCGGCAACTCGTTCGGGGACTGAAGCTTTCTTT. Residues: CASSPWAATRSGTEAFF. The chain has TRBV11-2 and TRBJ1-1; D unresolved. CDR1 SGHAT and CDR2 FQNNGV come from the germline V gene. CDR3 length equals 17 residues. V dropped 5 bases and J dropped 5 bases, with 24 bases sitting between them. The full variable domain, with the rest looked up from reference TRBV11-2 and TRBJ1-1, is EAGVAQSPRYKIIEKRQSVAFWCNPISGHATLYWYQQILGQGPKLLIQFQNNGVVDDSQLPKDRFSAERLKGVDSTLKIQPAKLEDSAVYLCASSPWAATRSGTEAFFGQGTRLTVV.

This rearrangement joins TRBV30 to TRBJ2-4; D remains ambiguous. Germline-derived CDR1 and CDR2 are GTSNPN and SVGIG (reference sequence). Trimming took off 4 bases at V and 1 base at J, with 11 bases between the two ends. The CDR3 extends over 14 amino acids. CDR3 region: CAWNAKAAKNIQYF. The CDR3 coding sequence is TGTGCCTGGAATGCGAAGGCGGCCAAAAACATTCAGTACTTC.

In this sample, this clone turned up a few times. The chain is built from TRBV2 and TRBJ1-2; TRBD1 matches at 12 bases. This CDR3 is 15 amino acids long. V lost 3 bases and J lost 12; bases outside the gene matches: 11. The germline V gene has CDR1 SNHLY and CDR2 FYNNEI. The CDR3 sequence is CASSEARDRGLYDTF. DNA for the CDR3: TGTGCCAGCAGTGAGGCCCGGGACAGGGGGCTGTACGACACCTTC.